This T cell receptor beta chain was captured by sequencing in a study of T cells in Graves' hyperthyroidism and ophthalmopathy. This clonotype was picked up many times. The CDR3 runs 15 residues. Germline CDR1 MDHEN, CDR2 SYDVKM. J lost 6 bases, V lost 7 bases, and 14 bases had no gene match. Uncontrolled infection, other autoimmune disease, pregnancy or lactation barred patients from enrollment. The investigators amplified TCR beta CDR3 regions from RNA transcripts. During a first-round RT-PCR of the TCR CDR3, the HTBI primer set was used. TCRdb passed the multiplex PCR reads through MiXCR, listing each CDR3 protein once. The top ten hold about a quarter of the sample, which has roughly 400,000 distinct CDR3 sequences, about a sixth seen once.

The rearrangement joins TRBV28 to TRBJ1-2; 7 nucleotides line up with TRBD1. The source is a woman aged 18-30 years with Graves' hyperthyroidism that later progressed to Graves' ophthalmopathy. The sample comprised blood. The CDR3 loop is CASMMPNRGLNGYTF. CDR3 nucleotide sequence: TGTGCCAGCATGATGCCGAACAGGGGTCTGAATGGCTACACCTTC.